Following are 28 T cell receptor beta chains from one sample sequenced in a study of T cells in Graves' hyperthyroidism and ophthalmopathy (dated by TCRdb to between 2017 and 2020). The library was built by means of multiplex PCR. Sequencing used an Illumina HiSeq 2000. Amplification of TCR beta CDR3 regions was carried out from RNA transcripts. The TCR CDR3 was subjected to a first round of RT-PCR using the HTBI primer set and the Qiagen OneStep RT-PCR kit. The raw public data were reprocessed by TCRdb itself: fastp quality trimming at Q25, MiXCR clonotype calling, in-frame beta chains only. Identical CDR3 protein sequences are pooled into one entry, listed with their most common genes and DNA. The sample includes about 620,000 distinct CDR3 sequences, with 15% to 20% observed a single time. The ten largest clones represent 3.8% of the sample. Sequencing was carried out using blood. These receptors all come from a woman aged 25 to 45 with Graves' hyperthyroidism.

This clonotype was seen more than once but under ten times. J is TRBJ2-7 and V is TRBV13; D not certain. Between the trimmed V and J ends, which lost 0 bases and 7 bases, there was a span of 16 bases. This CDR3 has 15 residues. The germline V gene encodes CDR1 PRHDT and CDR2 FYEKMQ (reference sequence). The CDR3 coding sequence is TGTGCCAGCAGCTTAGGCCGAAGTAGCACGCATGAGCAGTACTTC. Its protein product is CASSLGRSSTHEQYF.

This clonotype was seen at least ten times. The rearrangement joins TRBV28 to TRBJ2-1; the D gene is possibly TRBD2 (6 bases). The germline V gene encodes CDR1 MDHEN and CDR2 SYDVKM. This CDR3 region has 15 residues. Trimming cost V 7 bases and J 3 bases, with 16 bases left between them. CDR3 nucleotide sequence: TGTGCCAGCAACGAATGGCGGGGACTCTACAATGAGCAGTTCTTC. It translates to CASNEWRGLYNEQFF. Together with reference TRBV28 and TRBJ2-1, the CDR3 gives the full variable domain: DVKVTQSSRYLVKRTGEKVFLECVQDMDHENMFWYRQDPGLGLRLIYFSYDVKMKEKGDIPEGYSVSREKKERFSLILESASTNQTSMYLCASNEWRGLYNEQFFGPGTRLTVL.

The J gene is TRBJ2-7, the V gene TRBV25-1; D remains ambiguous. Trimming took 0 bases from V and 6 from J, leaving 9 bases between them. Germline V CDR1 and CDR2: MGHDK, SYGVNS. This CDR3 has 13 amino acids. The CDR3 DNA sequence: TGTGCCAGCAGTGAATATAGTATGTCCGAGCAGTACTTC. Its translation: CASSEYSMSEQYF.

This clonotype was seen many times. The chain couples TRBV5-1 to TRBJ2-3, with 7 bases lining up with TRBD2. Germline CDR1 reads SGHRS; CDR2 reads YFSETQ. The length of the CDR3 is 14 residues. The junction had 7 bases not matched to a gene; V was cut back by 4 bases and J by 5 bases. As DNA, the CDR3 is TGCGCCAGCAGCCCACGGACTAGTCTAGATACGCAGTATTTT. This gives the protein CASSPRTSLDTQYF.

There are a few counts of this clonotype. V is TRBV13 and J is TRBJ2-3, with D tentatively TRBD2 (5 bases). Germline V CDR1 and CDR2: PRHDT, FYEKMQ (reference sequence). V shed 6 bases and J shed 3 bases, with 22 bases lying between them. This CDR3 has 17 residues. DNA of the CDR3: TGTGCCAGCAGGCCCCCGACTGAGGGCCCTTCAACAGATACGCAGTATTTT. It translates to CASRPPTEGPSTDTQYF. The full variable domain, completed using reference TRBV13 and TRBJ2-3, is AAGVIQSPRHLIKEKRETATLKCYPIPRHDTVYWYQQGPGQDPQFLISFYEKMQSDKGSIPDRFSAQQFSDYHSELNMSSLELGDSALYFCASRPPTEGPSTDTQYFGPGTRLTVL.

This chain connects TRBV4-3 to TRBJ2-2, with TRBD2 identical over 10 bases. CDR1 is LGHNA and CDR2 is YSLEER in the germline V gene. There are 19 residues in the CDR3. V lost 1 base to trimming and J lost 2 bases; unmatched junction nucleotides: 10. In nucleotides, the CDR3 is TGCGCCAGCAGCCAAGGGCTTGTAGCGGGAGGATCTAACACCGGGGAGCTGTTTTTT. Residues: CASSQGLVAGGSNTGELFF.

The chain carries TRBV6-5 and TRBJ2-7; D remains unclear. The CDR3 sequence is 15 residues long. The V gene lost 2 bases and the J gene lost 0 bases, with 11 bases spanning the gap. Germline V gene lookup returns CDR1 MNHEY and CDR2 SVGAGI. CDR3 protein: CASSYRTDSSYEQYF. The CDR3 DNA sequence: TGTGCCAGCAGTTACCGGACGGATAGCTCCTACGAGCAGTACTTC.

The V gene is TRBV5-6, the J gene TRBJ2-5; maybe TRBD2 (5 bases). Trimming pared 2 bases from V and 1 base from J, leaving 12 bases between. Germline lookup yields CDR1 SGHDT and CDR2 YYEEEE. The CDR3 has 15 residues. In DNA, the CDR3 is TGTGCCAGCAGCTTCAACCCGACTACCCAAGAGACCCAGTACTTC. As protein: CASSFNPTTQETQYF.

This clonotype was seen many times. In DNA form, the CDR3 reads TGTGCCAGCAGTGCAAAGGGGTGGGAAGCTTTCTTT. It yields the protein CASSAKGWEAFF. The V and J genes are TRBV28 and TRBJ1-1, with D possibly TRBD1 on 5 matching bases. Germline V lookup: CDR1 MDHEN, CDR2 SYDVKM. CDR3 size: 12 residues. Trimming left V 5 bases short and J 8 bases short, with 12 bases between.

This chain connects TRBV7-8 to TRBJ1-4; D gene ambiguous. The CDR3 loop spans 16 amino acids. Trimming took off 4 bases at V and 2 bases at J, with 14 bases between the two ends. Per germline, CDR1 SGHVS and CDR2 FQNEAQ. This CDR3 is CASSSRDRATNEKLFF. CDR3 sequence (DNA): TGTGCCAGCAGCTCACGAGACCGGGCTACTAATGAAAAACTGTTTTTT.

A few counts support this clonotype. The chain couples TRBV6-2 or TRBV6-3 to TRBJ1-3, with D unclear. Trimming took 4 bases from V and 0 from J, leaving 7 bases between them. Germline CDR1 is MNHEY and CDR2 is SVGEGT. The CDR3 has 14 amino acids. The CDR3 nucleotides read TGTGCCAGCAGTTCCGCGAGCTCTGGAAACACCATATATTTT. It codes for CASSSASSGNTIYF.

This clonotype has ten or more counts. This sequence joins TRBV11-3 and TRBJ2-1; 8 positions agree with TRBD2. Germline V gene lookup returns CDR1 SGHNT and CDR2 YENEEA. The CDR3 runs to 14 residues. V shed 4 bases and J 6 bases; nucleotides not matched to a gene: 5. CDR3 amino acids: CASSSPGLGNEQFF. CDR3 in DNA: TGTGCCAGCAGCTCACCGGGACTAGGCAATGAGCAGTTCTTC.

This clonotype was observed many times. The chain carries TRBV30 and TRBJ2-7; 9 bases are a match to TRBD2. The J segment lost 5 bases and the V segment lost 2 bases, leaving 10 bases of the junction unmatched. CDR1 GTSNPN and CDR2 SVGIG come from the germline V gene (reference sequence). CDR3 length: 15 amino acids. CDR3 in DNA: TGTGCCTGGAGTCAGGTAGCGGGAGTCCTGAACGAGCAGTACTTC. Its protein is CAWSQVAGVLNEQYF.

DNA of the CDR3: TGCAGTGCTCTTAGGACTAGCGGGAGGGGGTTGAGACACATTCAGTACTTC. Its translation is CSALRTSGRGLRHIQYF. The chain links TRBV20-1 to TRBJ2-4; 15 bases fit TRBD2. V shed 5 bases and J 8 bases; nucleotides not matched to a gene: 13. CDR1 and CDR2 from the germline V gene are DFQATT and SNEGSKA (reference sequence). This CDR3 spans 17 amino acids.

The chain joins TRBV20-1 to TRBJ1-6; D uncertain. Germline lookup yields CDR1 DFQATT and CDR2 SNEGSKA (reference sequence). Trimming stripped 0 bases from V and 0 bases from J, with 9 bases between. This CDR3 comprises 16 residues. DNA for the CDR3: TGCAGTGCTAGAGATTCGGCGAGCTCCTATAATTCACCCCTCCACTTT. Encoded protein: CSARDSASSYNSPLHF.

This rearrangement joins TRBV19 to TRBJ1-5; 10 bases map to TRBD1. The CDR3 is 15 residues long. Germline CDR1 is LNHDA and CDR2 is SQIVND (reference sequence). V lost 7 bases and J lost 4; bases outside the gene matches: 7. The CDR3 DNA sequence: TGTGCCAGTACTACCGACAGGGGGCCAAATCAGCCCCAGCATTTT. It encodes CASTTDRGPNQPQHF.

This clonotype was counted ten times or more. This chain uses TRBV12-3 or TRBV12-4 with TRBJ2-1, with a possible D match to TRBD2 (5 bases). Trimming took 2 bases from V and 5 from J, leaving 7 bases between them. This CDR3 has 13 amino acids. The CDR3 here is CASSLRTDNEQFF. CDR3 nucleotide sequence: TGTGCCAGCAGTTTACGGACTGACAATGAGCAGTTCTTC.

This clonotype was detected many times. The rearrangement joins TRBV7-3 to TRBJ2-3; D tentatively fits TRBD1 or TRBD2 (5 bases each). This CDR3 has 14 amino acids. From germline, CDR1 is SGHTA and CDR2 FQGTGA. The germline V and J ends were trimmed by 5 bases and 6 bases, with 15 bases remaining between them. The CDR3 nucleotides read TGTGCCAGCAGCCCCGGGACCGCAGGGGATACGCAGTATTTT. It yields the protein CASSPGTAGDTQYF. Full variable domain (outside the CDR3, taken from reference TRBV7-3 and TRBJ2-3): GAGVSQTPSNKVTEKGKYVELRCDPISGHTALYWYRQSLGQGPEFLIYFQGTGAADDSGLPNDRFFAVRPEGSVSTLKIQRTERGDSAVYLCASSPGTAGDTQYFGPGTRLTVL.

This clonotype was detected only a few times. This chain links TRBV6-6 with TRBJ2-1, with unresolved D. Trimming stripped 3 bases from V and 10 bases from J, with 10 bases between. The CDR3 loop spans 12 amino acids. CDR1 is MNHNY, CDR2 SVGAGI, per germline (reference sequence). This chain's CDR3 is CASSYSPDEQFF. The CDR3 DNA is TGTGCCAGCAGTTATTCGCCGGACGAGCAGTTCTTC.

This clonotype was seen ten or more times. This chain joins TRBV7-2 and TRBJ2-1; 9 positions match TRBD1. J lost 14 bases, V lost 5 bases, and 10 bases had no gene match. Germline V lookup: CDR1 SGHTA, CDR2 FQGNSA. The CDR3 is 13 amino acids. The CDR3 DNA reads TGTGCCAGCAGCCAAGCCCCGGACAGGGGCGAGTTCTTC. It codes for CASSQAPDRGEFF.

This clonotype showed up many times. V usage is TRBV24-1 and J usage is TRBJ2-1; 8 nucleotides agree with TRBD2. V lost 5 bases and J lost 0; bases outside the gene matches: 14. The CDR3 runs to 19 residues. The V gene's germline CDR1 is KGHDR and CDR2 SFDVKD. CDR3 protein: CATSAPSSQRGSSYNEQFF. Written as DNA, the CDR3 is TGTGCCACCAGTGCCCCCTCCAGCCAGCGGGGGAGCTCCTACAATGAGCAGTTCTTC.

This clonotype was found many times. The chain combines TRBV24-1 with TRBJ2-1, with 8 bases that match TRBD2. This CDR3 is 15 amino acids long. Unmatched junction bases numbered 3, after V lost 1 base and J lost 5 bases. Germline CDR1 and CDR2: KGHDR and SFDVKD. DNA of the CDR3: TGTGCCACCAGTGATTTCCTAGCGGGTGACAATGAGCAGTTCTTC. Residues: CATSDFLAGDNEQFF.

The chain combines TRBV7-6 with TRBJ2-1; no reliable D call. Germline V gene sequence: CDR1 SGHVS, CDR2 FNYEAQ. V was pared by 7 bases and J by 5 bases, with 9 bases between. CDR3 size: 12 residues. Written as DNA, the CDR3 is TGTGCCAGCAACAGTCTAGACAATGAGCAGTTCTTC. Translated: CASNSLDNEQFF.

This clonotype was observed many times. The J gene is TRBJ1-1, the V gene TRBV18; D perhaps matches TRBD1 (6 bases). The length of the CDR3 is 14 residues. The germline CDR1 and CDR2 sequences are KGHSH and LQKENI. Deletions cut 6 bases from V and 2 bases from J, with 13 bases between. The CDR3 spells CASSRGAANTEAFF. The CDR3 DNA is TGTGCCAGCTCTCGGGGGGCAGCTAACACTGAAGCTTTCTTT.

This clonotype was seen at least ten times. This chain links TRBV28 with TRBJ1-5, with D tentatively TRBD1 (5 bases). V lost 3 bases and J lost 1, with 10 bases in between. The length of the CDR3 is 15 residues. Germline V CDR1 and CDR2: MDHEN, SYDVKM. The CDR3 here is CASSLGVASNQPQHF. CDR3 in DNA: TGTGCCAGCAGTTTGGGGGTTGCGAGCAATCAGCCCCAGCATTTT. Filled out from reference TRBV28 and TRBJ1-5, the complete variable domain reads DVKVTQSSRYLVKRTGEKVFLECVQDMDHENMFWYRQDPGLGLRLIYFSYDVKMKEKGDIPEGYSVSREKKERFSLILESASTNQTSMYLCASSLGVASNQPQHFGDGTRLSIL.

This clonotype appeared a few times. V is TRBV6-2 or TRBV6-3 and J is TRBJ2-2, with D unclear. Germline assignment: CDR1 MNHEY and CDR2 SVGEGT. This CDR3 is 12 amino acids long. Trimming removed 8 bases from V and 4 bases from J, with 8 bases in between. CDR3 in DNA: TGTGCCAGCGGTTGGGGCACCGGGGAGCTGTTTTTT. Encoded protein: CASGWGTGELFF.

The chain joins TRBV5-6 to TRBJ2-4, with D possibly TRBD1 on 5 matching bases. The CDR3 runs 14 residues. V was pared by 2 bases and J by 8 bases, with 14 bases between. The germline V gene has CDR1 SGHDT and CDR2 YYEEEE. CDR3 amino acids: CASSFGRASYIQYF. CDR3 bases: TGTGCCAGCAGCTTCGGCAGGGCCAGTTACATTCAGTACTTC.

As DNA, the CDR3 is TGTGCCAGCAGTTACTCCGACCTCGGGGGAGGAGAGACCCAGTACTTC. Amino acid sequence: CASSYSDLGGGETQYF. The chain couples TRBV6-5 to TRBJ2-5; D possibly corresponds to TRBD2 (6 bases). The CDR3 has 16 residues. V was cut by 0 bases and J by 4 bases, with 15 bases left in between. Germline values: CDR1 MNHEY, CDR2 SVGAGI.